The 19 T cell receptor beta chains below were found in one sample sequenced in a study of OX40 agonist ivuxolimab in advanced cancers. TCRdb's table, derived via immunoSEQ multiplex PCR, lists solely in-frame clones and lacks some. This sample has under 85,000 clones; about 86% occur once, and the top ten carry about 8%. Sequenced material: CD4+ or CD8+ T cells sorted from blood, taken in a trial of the OX40 agonist ivuxolimab. These receptors all come from an adult with an advanced solid tumor such as melanoma, head and neck, liver or kidney cancer.

The V gene is TRBV4-1, the J gene TRBJ1-2, with TRBD1 as a possible D gene (6 bases). The V end lost 3 bases, the J end lost 8 bases, and 7 bases lay between the germline ends. The germline V gene has CDR1 MGHRA and CDR2 YSYEKL. This CDR3 is 11 amino acids long. The CDR3 coding sequence is TGCGCCAGCAGCCAGGGGGCGGGCTACACCTTC. Amino acid sequence: CASSQGAGYTF.

The V and J genes are TRBV10-1 and TRBJ2-2; 9 positions match TRBD2. V gave up 3 bases and J gave up 5 bases; unmatched junction bases: 10. The CDR3 is 17 amino acids. The germline V gene has CDR1 WNHNN and CDR2 SYGVQD (reference sequence). CDR3 sequence reads: CASSEGGRALGTGELFF. CDR3 nucleotides: TGCGCCAGCAGTGAAGGCGGGAGGGCCTTAGGAACCGGGGAGCTGTTTTTT.

The V and J genes are TRBV6-5 and TRBJ2-5, with D possibly TRBD2 on 5 matching bases. Trimming shortened V by 5 bases and J by 7 bases, and 8 bases separated the two germline ends. The CDR3 sequence is 11 residues long. Germline CDR1 is MNHEY and CDR2 is SVGAGI. CDR3 loop: CASSERGTQYF. As DNA, the CDR3 is TGTGCCAGCAGTGAACGGGGGACCCAGTACTTC.

CDR3 region: CASSSIAGGLNEQFF. The CDR3 coding sequence is TGTGCCAGCAGTTCCATAGCGGGAGGGCTTAATGAGCAGTTCTTC. V gene TRBV28 combines with J gene TRBJ2-1; 11 bases agree with TRBD2. Germline CDR1 is MDHEN and CDR2 is SYDVKM. The length of the CDR3 is 15 residues. The junction had 6 bases not matched to a gene; V was cut back by 4 bases and J by 7 bases.

CDR3 residues: CASSLTLAYEQYF. CDR3 DNA: TGTGCCAGCAGTTTGACCCTAGCCTACGAGCAGTACTTC. This rearrangement joins TRBV7-2 to TRBJ2-7; D remains ambiguous. The CDR3 loop spans 13 amino acids. Per germline, CDR1 SGHTA and CDR2 FQGNSA. V gave up 6 bases and J gave up 2 bases, with 11 bases separating them.

This clone was counted a single time. The chain is built from TRBV4-3 and TRBJ1-3; 9 bases agree with TRBD1. The germline V gene has CDR1 LGHNA and CDR2 YSLEER. The CDR3 is 18 residues long. V was pared by 0 bases and J by 4 bases, with 10 bases of the junction left unmatched. This CDR3 is CASSQDLGTGRSGNTIYF. CDR3 sequence (DNA): TGCGCCAGCAGCCAAGATCTTGGGACAGGGAGGTCCGGAAACACCATATATTTT.

This chain connects TRBV28 to TRBJ1-2, with 8 bases lining up with TRBD1. Losses at the gene ends were 4 bases for V and 4 bases for J; bases not matched to a gene: 5. Germline CDR1 and CDR2: MDHEN and SYDVKM. The CDR3 consists of 14 residues. The CDR3 nucleotides read TGTGCCAGCAGTTCCAGGGGGCCCCTCTATGGCTACACCTTC. It translates to CASSSRGPLYGYTF.

This chain connects TRBV5-1 to TRBJ1-1; D is perhaps TRBD1 (5 bases). V was clipped by 4 bases and J by 1 base, with 11 bases between them. In germline, CDR1 is SGHRS, CDR2 YFSETQ. The CDR3 runs 14 residues. CDR3 protein: CASSTDRPNTEAFF. The CDR3 bases are TGCGCCAGCAGCACAGACAGACCGAACACTGAAGCTTTCTTT.

V gene TRBV7-9 combines with J gene TRBJ2-1; D gene ambiguous. Trimming took off 2 bases at V and 5 bases at J, with 10 bases between the two ends. Germline V gene data show CDR1 as SEHNR and CDR2 as FQNEAQ (reference sequence). This CDR3 is built from 14 residues. CDR3 protein: CASSLSLRDNEQFF. The CDR3 region has the DNA TGTGCCAGCAGCTTATCCCTTAGAGACAATGAGCAGTTCTTC. Full variable domain (remainder filled in from reference TRBV7-9 and TRBJ2-1): DTGVSQNPRHKITKRGQNVTFRCDPISEHNRLYWYRQTLGQGPEFLTYFQNEAQLEKSRLLSDRFSAERPKGSFSTLEIQRTEQGDSAMYLCASSLSLRDNEQFFGPGTRLTVL.

This clone is medium-sized in the sample. This chain joins TRBV19 and TRBJ1-2; D remains ambiguous. Trimming left V 3 bases short and J 6 bases short, with 14 bases between. CDR1 and CDR2 (germline): LNHDA, SQIVND (reference sequence). The CDR3 sequence is 14 residues long. The DNA for the CDR3 is TGTGCCAGTAGTATTTCCGGACGGAATCATGGCTACACCTTC. Protein product: CASSISGRNHGYTF.

CDR3: CASSYAGSKNTEAFF. The CDR3 region has the DNA TGTGCCAGCAGTTACGCCGGGTCCAAGAACACTGAAGCTTTCTTT. The chain joins TRBV6-5 to TRBJ1-1; unclear D gene. CDR3 length equals 15 residues. Germline loops: CDR1 MNHEY, CDR2 SVGAGI. The V end was cut by 2 bases, the J end by 1 base, with 11 bases between.

The chain carries TRBV10-3 and TRBJ2-4; D is uncertain. The CDR3 is made up of 12 amino acids. The germline V gene encodes CDR1 ENHRY and CDR2 SYGVKD. Between the trimmed V and J ends, which lost 2 bases and 8 bases, there was a span of 7 bases. The DNA for the CDR3 is TGTGCCATCAGTGAGGCAAGCGACATTCAGTACTTC. The encoded protein is CAISEASDIQYF.

This chain joins TRBV5-1 and TRBJ2-4; TRBD1 matches at 12 bases. Per the germline V gene, CDR1 is SGHRS and CDR2 is YFSETQ. J lost 1 base, V lost 1 base, and 15 bases had no gene match. There are 21 residues in the CDR3. The CDR3 DNA is TGCGCCAGCAGCTTGCGAACGGGTTTTGGGACAGGGGGCCTGGCCAAAAACATTCAGTACTTC. Encoded protein: CASSLRTGFGTGGLAKNIQYF.

This chain uses TRBV7-6 with TRBJ2-3; 11 bases align to TRBD2. The trim removed 5 bases at V and 2 bases at J, leaving 9 bases unmatched. Germline values: CDR1 SGHVS, CDR2 FNYEAQ. This CDR3 has 17 residues. Here the CDR3 DNA reads TGTGCCAGCAGCCGACAACTAGCGGGGGCCGCCACAGATACGCAGTATTTT. Translating gives CASSRQLAGAATDTQYF.

The CDR3 DNA follows: TGTGCCAGCAGCTTAGTAACGGGGCAAACCGGGGAGCTGTTTTTT. It is translated as CASSLVTGQTGELFF. The rearrangement uses TRBV7-9 and TRBJ2-2; the D gene could be TRBD1 or TRBD2 (5 bases each). Germline values: CDR1 SEHNR, CDR2 FQNEAQ (reference sequence). This CDR3 is built from 15 residues. V lost 1 base, J lost 5 bases, and 11 bases lay in between.

V is TRBV27 and J is TRBJ2-4; TRBD1 agrees at 10 bases. The CDR3 runs 16 residues. After removal of 4 bases from V and 0 bases from J, the junction contained 3 bases not matched to a gene. Germline-derived CDR1 and CDR2 are MNHEY and SMNVEV (reference sequence). The CDR3 loop reads CASSWGQGLAKNIQYF. The CDR3, as DNA: TGTGCCAGCAGTTGGGGACAGGGGTTAGCCAAAAACATTCAGTACTTC.

V is TRBV12-5 and J is TRBJ1-2; no clear D gene. Germline V gene lookup returns CDR1 LGHNT and CDR2 FRNRAP. The V and J ends lost 6 bases and 8 bases respectively, with 16 bases between them. The CDR3 has 13 amino acids. The CDR3 nucleotides are TGTGCTAGTGGCCCCGATACCCCGAGAGGCTACACCTTC. Its protein is CASGPDTPRGYTF.

This chain joins TRBV5-4 and TRBJ2-7; tentative D call: TRBD1 (5 bases). The CDR3 has 13 residues. V lost 1 base, J lost 4 bases, and 9 bases lay in between. Germline V gives CDR1 SGHNT, CDR2 YYREEE (reference sequence). The CDR3 DNA sequence: TGTGCCAGCAGCTTGAGAAACAGGTACGAGCAGTACTTC. Translating gives CASSLRNRYEQYF.

The CDR3 protein is CASNRGNTGELFF. CDR3 DNA sequence: TGTGCCAGCAACAGGGGGAACACCGGGGAGCTGTTTTTT. The V call is TRBV2, the J call TRBJ2-2; 7 bases match TRBD1. Germline values: CDR1 SNHLY, CDR2 FYNNEI. The J segment lost 1 base and the V segment lost 7 bases, leaving 0 bases of the junction unmatched. CDR3 length: 13 amino acids.